One and the same sample provided the 32 T cell receptor beta chains below, sequenced in a study of OX40 agonist ivuxolimab in advanced cancers. Measured with immunoSEQ multiplex PCR; TCRdb has only the in-frame clones, and not every one. This sample has about 87,000 clones; approximately 87% occur once, and the top ten carry more than 0.7%. This material consisted of CD4+ or CD8+ T cells sorted from blood, taken in a trial of the OX40 agonist ivuxolimab. The receptor source for this set is an adult with an advanced solid tumor such as melanoma, head and neck, liver or kidney cancer.

This rearrangement joins TRBV11-2 to TRBJ2-7; tentative D call: TRBD1 (6 bases). Trimming left V 5 bases short and J 4 bases short, with 18 bases between. The CDR3 sequence is 15 residues long. The germline gives CDR1 SGHAT, CDR2 FQNNGV. Written as DNA, the CDR3 is TGTGCCAGCAGCCCGACCTCAGGGGTTCGATACGAGCAGTACTTC. It translates to CASSPTSGVRYEQYF.

The chain has TRBV4-2 and TRBJ2-1, with 7 bases lining up with TRBD1. Germline assignment: CDR1 LGHNA and CDR2 YNFKEQ. CDR3 size: 16 residues. With V trimmed by 0 bases and J by 4 bases, 6 bases remained unmatched. For the CDR3, the DNA is TGTGCCAGCAGCCAAGATCCCACAGGGGAATACAATGAGCAGTTCTTC. Translation gives CASSQDPTGEYNEQFF.

The chain links TRBV6-6 to TRBJ1-5; no reliable D call. V was clipped by 4 bases and J by 5 bases, with 15 bases between them. Per germline, CDR1 MNHNY and CDR2 SVGAGI (reference sequence). The length of the CDR3 is 15 residues. CDR3: CASSWVQPSDQPQHF. In DNA form, the CDR3 reads TGTGCCAGCAGTTGGGTACAGCCGAGCGATCAGCCCCAGCATTTT.

The chain is built from TRBV5-1 and TRBJ1-1; a possible D gene is TRBD1 (5 bases). CDR3 size: 16 residues. CDR1 is SGHRS and CDR2 is YFSETQ in the germline V gene. With 4 bases removed from V and 1 base from J, the gap between germline ends came to 17 bases. The CDR3 region is CASSIRVQAGNTEAFF. DNA for the CDR3: TGCGCCAGCAGCATCAGGGTCCAGGCGGGGAACACTGAAGCTTTCTTT. Filled out from reference TRBV5-1 and TRBJ1-1, the complete variable domain reads KAGVTQTPRYLIKTRGQQVTLSCSPISGHRSVSWYQQTPGQGLQFLFEYFSETQRNKGNFPGRFSGRQFSNSRSEMNVSTLELGDSALYLCASSIRVQAGNTEAFFGQGTRLTVV.

The CDR3, as DNA: TGTGCCAGCTCACCCGGTCACAAGAACACTGAAGCTTTCTTT. This sequence encodes CASSPGHKNTEAFF. The chain carries TRBV18 and TRBJ1-1, with D hard to call. Per the germline V gene, CDR1 is KGHSH and CDR2 is LQKENI. Trimming removed 3 bases at V and 1 base at J, with 9 bases between. The CDR3 loop spans 14 amino acids. Full variable domain (remainder filled in from reference TRBV18 and TRBJ1-1): NAGVMQNPRHLVRRRGQEARLRCSPMKGHSHVYWYRQLPEEGLKFMVYLQKENIIDESGMPKERFSAEFPKEGPSILRIQQVVRGDSAAYFCASSPGHKNTEAFFGQGTRLTVV.

V and J are TRBV29-1 and TRBJ2-3; TRBD2 aligns across 8 bases. CDR1 is SQVTM, CDR2 ANQGSEA, per germline. This CDR3 contains 13 residues. J lost 0 bases, V lost 4 bases, and 0 bases had no gene match. Here the CDR3 reads CSVASGSTDTQYF. The CDR3 DNA reads TGCAGCGTTGCTAGCGGGAGCACAGATACGCAGTATTTT.

CDR3 in DNA: TGTGCCAGCAGCTTAGATGAGGGTTTGAGTTACGAGCAGTACTTC. Its translation is CASSLDEGLSYEQYF. The chain employs TRBV7-6 and TRBJ2-7; possible D gene TRBD2, 5 bases. With 1 base removed from V and 4 bases from J, the gap between germline ends came to 14 bases. Germline CDR1 is SGHVS and CDR2 is FNYEAQ. The CDR3 runs to 15 residues.

The chain uses TRBV7-6 and TRBJ2-3; TRBD2 might be the D (7 bases). The CDR3 is made up of 17 amino acids. The V gene lost 1 base and the J gene lost 5 bases, with 19 bases spanning the gap. The germline V gene has CDR1 SGHVS and CDR2 FNYEAQ. The CDR3 DNA follows: TGTGCCAGCAGCTTAGATTCGTCGGGGGGCCCTGGAGATACGCAGTATTTT. This gives the protein CASSLDSSGGPGDTQYF.

The genes are TRBV9 and TRBJ2-7; TRBD1 agrees at 9 bases. The CDR3 has 16 residues. With 3 bases clipped from V and 6 bases from J, the junction kept 13 bases outside the gene matches. In germline, CDR1 is SGDLS, CDR2 YYNGEE. The CDR3 nucleotides are TGTGCCAGCAGCGAACTCCCAAGGACAGGGGATGGCGAGCAGTACTTC. Translated: CASSELPRTGDGEQYF.

J is TRBJ2-3 and V is TRBV9; D remains ambiguous. The CDR3 totals 15 residues. Germline V gene data show CDR1 as SGDLS and CDR2 as YYNGEE. V was trimmed by 0 bases and J by 5 bases, leaving 13 bases between them. For the CDR3, the DNA is TGTGCCAGCAGCGTAGGGAACCGGAGAGGAGATACGCAGTATTTT. It encodes CASSVGNRRGDTQYF.

The chain employs TRBV13 and TRBJ1-4; weak D call: TRBD1 (6 bases). Germline CDR1 PRHDT, CDR2 FYEKMQ (reference sequence). The CDR3 loop spans 17 amino acids. V dropped 5 bases and J dropped 0 bases, with 16 bases sitting between them. CDR3 bases: TGTGCCAGCAGCCAGACCGGGACACATGCAACTAATGAAAAACTGTTTTTT. This gives the protein CASSQTGTHATNEKLFF. The whole variable domain, filled in from reference TRBV13 and TRBJ1-4, reads AAGVIQSPRHLIKEKRETATLKCYPIPRHDTVYWYQQGPGQDPQFLISFYEKMQSDKGSIPDRFSAQQFSDYHSELNMSSLELGDSALYFCASSQTGTHATNEKLFFGSGTQLSVL.

This chain uses TRBV7-3 with TRBJ2-7, with 9 bases aligning to TRBD1. CDR1 SGHTA and CDR2 FQGTGA come from the germline V gene. V shed 10 bases, J shed 4 bases, and the junction held 23 bases outside the gene matches. CDR3 length: 18 residues. The CDR3 here is CANPSAYGLGQGQYEQYF. CDR3 DNA: TGTGCCAATCCCTCCGCCTATGGGTTGGGACAGGGCCAATACGAGCAGTACTTC.

The gene calls are TRBV19 and TRBJ1-4; 9 nucleotides match TRBD1. This CDR3 has 14 residues. V trimming: 4 bases; J trimming: 10 bases; junction bases outside the gene matches: 7. Germline V gene lookup returns CDR1 LNHDA and CDR2 SQIVND (reference sequence). This chain's CDR3 is CASSKRQGVGKLFF. As DNA, the CDR3 is TGTGCCAGTAGTAAAAGACAGGGGGTTGGAAAACTGTTTTTT.

The gene calls are TRBV5-1 and TRBJ2-3; D unresolved. The V end was cut by 4 bases, the J end by 5 bases, with 17 bases between. Germline CDR1 reads SGHRS; CDR2 reads YFSETQ. The CDR3 loop spans 15 amino acids. CDR3 in amino acids: CASSPTGPLLDTQYF. The CDR3 DNA reads as TGCGCCAGCAGCCCAACCGGGCCCTTGCTAGATACGCAGTATTTT.

The chain links TRBV18 to TRBJ1-1; D is possibly TRBD1 (6 bases). Deletions cut 3 bases from V and 0 bases from J, with 8 bases between. The CDR3 is 14 amino acids. CDR1 is KGHSH, CDR2 LQKENI, per germline. As DNA, the CDR3 is TGTGCCAGCTCACCGGGGGCCATGAACACTGAAGCTTTCTTT. Protein: CASSPGAMNTEAFF.

This chain links TRBV7-2 with TRBJ1-5, with a weak D call TRBD1 (6 bases). Germline lookup yields CDR1 SGHTA and CDR2 FQGNSA. The CDR3 has 14 amino acids. V dropped 5 bases and J dropped 5 bases, with 13 bases sitting between them. The CDR3 protein is CASSPQDSYQPQHF. The CDR3 DNA follows: TGTGCCAGCAGCCCCCAGGACAGCTATCAGCCCCAGCATTTT.

The chain carries TRBV7-6 and TRBJ2-3; the match to TRBD2 covers 7 bases. With V trimmed by 7 bases and J by 4 bases, 11 bases remained unmatched. Germline V gene lookup returns CDR1 SGHVS and CDR2 FNYEAQ. The CDR3 is 15 residues long. CDR3 coding DNA: TGTGCCAGCAAGGAAACCGCGGGGGAGTCAGATACGCAGTATTTT. Its translation is CASKETAGESDTQYF. The full variable domain, its missing parts supplied by reference TRBV7-6 and TRBJ2-3, is GAGVSQSPRYKVTKRGQDVALRCDPISGHVSLYWYRQALGQGPEFLTYFNYEAQQDKSGLPNDRFSAERPEGSISTLTIQRTEQRDSAMYRCASKETAGESDTQYFGPGTRLTVL.

This sequence joins TRBV29-1 and TRBJ2-3; 10 bases match TRBD2. The trim removed 4 bases at V and 4 bases at J, leaving 5 bases unmatched. Looked up from germline, CDR1 is SQVTM and CDR2 is ANQGSEA. The CDR3 length is 14 residues. The DNA of the CDR3 is TGCAGCGTTGGTACAGCGGGGGGGGCAGATACGCAGTATTTT. Its protein is CSVGTAGGADTQYF.

This clone was seen a handful of times. The chain recombines TRBV18 with TRBJ1-6; D gene unclear. CDR3 size: 12 residues. The germline V gene has CDR1 KGHSH and CDR2 LQKENI. The V and J ends lost 6 bases and 3 bases respectively, with 3 bases between them. For the CDR3, the DNA is TGTGCCAGCTCTAGCTATAATTCACCCCTCCACTTT. Amino acids: CASSSYNSPLHF.

This rearrangement joins TRBV18 to TRBJ2-6, with a weak D call TRBD2 (6 bases). The germline CDR1 and CDR2 sequences are KGHSH and LQKENI. This CDR3 contains 16 residues. V was clipped by 3 bases and J by 0 bases, with 9 bases between them. For the CDR3, the DNA is TGTGCCAGCTCACCCCGGGGGAGCTCTGGGGCCAACGTCCTGACTTTC. Translating gives CASSPRGSSGANVLTF.

This chain links TRBV9 with TRBJ2-3, with 8 bases identical to TRBD1. V lost 0 bases and J lost 0; bases outside the gene matches: 15. The CDR3 is made up of 20 amino acids. Looked up from germline, CDR1 is SGDLS and CDR2 is YYNGEE. The CDR3 nucleotides read TGTGCCAGCAGCGTAGCGGCAGGGGGCTTTTTCTCCGTTAGCACAGATACGCAGTATTTT. It is translated as CASSVAAGGFFSVSTDTQYF.

This chain links TRBV29-1 with TRBJ2-1; 9 nucleotides align to TRBD2. V shed 6 bases, J shed 8 bases, and the junction held 14 bases outside the gene matches. Germline CDR1 is SQVTM and CDR2 is ANQGSEA. The CDR3 sequence is 15 residues long. Here the CDR3 reads CSVITLSAGGDEQFF. The CDR3 DNA reads as TGCAGCGTGATAACTCTCAGTGCGGGGGGGGATGAGCAGTTCTTC.

The rearrangement joins TRBV18 to TRBJ1-5; D remains unclear. The ends were cut back, 5 bases at V and 4 bases at J, with 15 bases in the middle. Germline lookup yields CDR1 KGHSH and CDR2 LQKENI. The CDR3 has 15 amino acids. Here the CDR3 reads CASSSFVEGNQPQHF. The CDR3 nucleotides read TGTGCCAGCTCATCCTTCGTTGAAGGGAATCAGCCCCAGCATTTT.

The chain couples TRBV6-6 to TRBJ2-1; 10 bases fit TRBD2. The CDR3 totals 15 residues. J gave up 6 bases and V 4 bases, and 6 bases lay outside the gene matches. Germline assignment: CDR1 MNHNY and CDR2 SVGAGI (reference sequence). The CDR3: CASSWERGGLNEQFF. The CDR3 DNA reads TGTGCCAGCAGTTGGGAGCGGGGGGGCCTCAATGAGCAGTTCTTC.

The chain uses TRBV18 and TRBJ1-2; 9 bases match TRBD1. V trimming: 6 bases; J trimming: 7 bases; junction bases outside the gene matches: 0. This CDR3 is built from 11 residues. CDR1 KGHSH and CDR2 LQKENI come from the germline V gene. The CDR3 bases are TGTGCCAGCTCGGACAGGGGTGGCTACACCTTC. It specifies CASSDRGGYTF.

The rearrangement links TRBV10-2 to TRBJ2-5; TRBD1 is a possible D gene (6 bases). The CDR3 is made up of 14 amino acids. The V and J ends lost 8 bases and 5 bases respectively, with 18 bases between them. Germline-derived CDR1 and CDR2 are WSHSY and SAAADI. The CDR3 loop is CASGAGDRRETQYF. For the CDR3, the DNA is TGCGCCAGCGGTGCGGGCGACAGGCGGGAGACCCAGTACTTC.

This chain links TRBV7-9 with TRBJ2-1; the D gene is possibly TRBD2 (6 bases). Trimming shortened V by 3 bases and J by 4 bases, and 10 bases separated the two germline ends. Germline V lookup: CDR1 SEHNR, CDR2 FQNEAQ (reference sequence). This CDR3 comprises 14 residues. CDR3 amino acids: CASSFAGGYNEQFF. CDR3 in DNA: TGTGCCAGCAGCTTCGCTGGGGGGTACAATGAGCAGTTCTTC. The variable domain in full, completed from reference TRBV7-9 and TRBJ2-1, reads DTGVSQNPRHKITKRGQNVTFRCDPISEHNRLYWYRQTLGQGPEFLTYFQNEAQLEKSRLLSDRFSAERPKGSFSTLEIQRTEQGDSAMYLCASSFAGGYNEQFFGPGTRLTVL.

This chain joins TRBV6-5 and TRBJ2-5, with D tentatively TRBD2 (5 bases). CDR3 length equals 14 residues. Per germline, CDR1 MNHEY and CDR2 SVGAGI. V was pared by 5 bases and J by 4 bases, with 14 bases between. This chain's CDR3 is CASSRYEGGETQYF. Written as DNA, the CDR3 is TGTGCCAGCAGTCGCTACGAGGGCGGAGAGACCCAGTACTTC.

The chain recombines TRBV5-5 with TRBJ2-1; 10 nucleotides align to TRBD1. The CDR3 totals 14 residues. Germline V gene sequence: CDR1 SGHKS, CDR2 YYEKEE (reference sequence). Trimming at V came to 3 bases and at J to 9 bases, leaving 6 bases not matched to a gene. The CDR3 DNA reads as TGTGCCAGCAGCTCCCCGGGACAGGGGAGTGAGCAGTTCTTC. As protein: CASSSPGQGSEQFF.

V is TRBV27 and J is TRBJ1-2; D possibly corresponds to TRBD1 (5 bases). The CDR3 spans 15 residues. Germline CDR1 is MNHEY and CDR2 is SMNVEV (reference sequence). The V end lost 4 bases, the J end lost 3 bases, and 15 bases lay between the germline ends. CDR3 nucleotides: TGTGCCAGCAGTTCCCGGAGCCGGGGCGACTATGGCTACACCTTC. Its translation: CASSSRSRGDYGYTF.

CDR3 DNA: TGTGCCAGCAGCCCAAGCAACAGGGGTTGGGGCAATCAGCCCCAGCATTTT. It is translated as CASSPSNRGWGNQPQHF. The chain has TRBV7-8 and TRBJ1-5, with 7 bases that match TRBD1. V was pared by 5 bases and J by 2 bases, with 12 bases of the junction left unmatched. From germline, CDR1 is SGHVS and CDR2 FQNEAQ. This CDR3 is built from 17 residues. Filled out from reference TRBV7-8 and TRBJ1-5, the complete variable domain reads GAGVSQSPRYKVAKRGQDVALRCDPISGHVSLFWYQQALGQGPEFLTYFQNEAQLDKSGLPSDRFFAERPEGSVSTLKIQRTQQEDSAVYLCASSPSNRGWGNQPQHFGDGTRLSIL.

The V gene is TRBV27, the J gene TRBJ1-2; 8 nucleotides match TRBD1. In germline, CDR1 is MNHEY, CDR2 SMNVEV (reference sequence). With 4 bases clipped from V and 8 bases from J, the junction kept 12 bases outside the gene matches. CDR3 size: 15 residues. CDR3 protein: CASSSQGGGRGGYTF. CDR3 coding DNA: TGTGCCAGCAGTTCACAGGGGGGCGGCCGGGGGGGCTACACCTTC.